This T cell receptor beta chain was recovered during a study of blood T cell repertoires in COVID-19 (dated by TCRdb to 2019 to 2021). Broadly, across the study: Samples from collaborators originated in the United States, Italy and Spain and spanned both the acute and convalescent phases of COVID-19. The sample metadata nearly always contained a de-identified subject ID, COVID-19 status, age in years and sex. Subjects who had been exposed to COVID-19, were actively infected with it, or had recovered from it provided the deeply sampled blood TCRbeta repertoires that made up the dataset. The samples were drawn from two sources: the first 160 participants of the ongoing ImmuneRACE study, and 1,000 to 1,500 subjects contributed by 6 global collaborators. The material from the prospective study consisted of cDNA or gDNA derived from T cells, B-cell-depleted T cells, or PBMCs. The repertoires were released in a freely available public database intended as a resource for research on the immune response to SARS-CoV-2. Where available, HLA class I and class II types were obtained from metadata supplied by the sample provider rather than from assay-based typing. Overall results and qualifications from the work: How much clinical and demographic metadata was included differed by source and by participant, and the metadata was provided uncurated.

With respect to this clone: The antigen it recognizes is unknown. No base-level quality is on record; no much larger clone is a single base apart.

From the cysteine through the phenylalanine, the CDR3 covers 16 amino acids. The DNA shown is the 48-base CDR3, in frame from base 1. According to the germline V gene (reference sequence), CDR1 reads SEHNR and CDR2 reads FQNEAQ. Trimming accounts for 4 bases at V and 8 bases at J, while the number of junction bases matched to no gene is 11. TCRbeta CDR3 regions were amplified from genomic DNA by means of the immunoSEQ Assay, a bias-controlled multiplex PCR. The study's processing was this. The number of nucleated cells in each sample was estimated from the amplification of reference gene primers within the assay. Sequence reads were collapsed and filtered to measure the absolute abundance of every unique TCRbeta CDR3 rearrangement. Productive Simpson clonality was computed per sample as the square root of Simpson's diversity index over productive rearrangements. The clones in this table, taken by TCRdb from immuneACCESS, are in-frame only. Not every clone is retained; where verified, under half of the shortfall comes from an unresolved V gene, and the cause of the rest is unknown. The D gene and trimming were derived from the DNA, and the V and J assignments and clone size from that table. The sample yields about 150,000 clones; around 83% were counted once. The ten top clones hold approximately 12% of the sample.

Another Seattle source contributed samples from volunteer blood donors who had recovered from COVID-19. Whole blood was collected in K2EDTA tubes by collaborating institutions according to the institutions' own protocols. For TCRbeta analysis, collaborators shipped samples in one of three forms: frozen whole blood, isolated PBMCs, or DNA extracted from either of those sample types. The sequence joins TRBV7-9 to TRBJ1-4, with TRBD1 identical over 9 junction bases. Sequencing used peripheral blood. This TCR was sampled from a man in his 70s who had recovered from COVID-19. This receptor has the CDR3 CASSSGTGILFEKLFF. The DNA sequence is given as TGTGCCAGCAGCTCAGGGACAGGGATTCTCTTCGAAAAACTGTTTTTT.